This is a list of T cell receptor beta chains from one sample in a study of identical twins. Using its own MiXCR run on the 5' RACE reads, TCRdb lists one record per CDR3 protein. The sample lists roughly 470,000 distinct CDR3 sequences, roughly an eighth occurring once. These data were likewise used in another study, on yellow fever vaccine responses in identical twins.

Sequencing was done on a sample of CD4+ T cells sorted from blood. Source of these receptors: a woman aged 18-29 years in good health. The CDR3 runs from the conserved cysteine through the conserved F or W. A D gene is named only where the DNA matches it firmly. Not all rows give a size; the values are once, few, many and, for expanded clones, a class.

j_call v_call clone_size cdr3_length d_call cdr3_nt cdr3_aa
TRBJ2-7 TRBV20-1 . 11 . TGCAGTGCTCCCGACGCGTACGAGCAGTACTTC CSAPDAYEQYF
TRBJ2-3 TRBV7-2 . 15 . TGTGCCAGCAGCTTACCCAGGCAGAGCACAGATACGCAGTATTTT CASSLPRQSTDTQYF
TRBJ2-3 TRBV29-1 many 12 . TGCAGCGTGAGGACGGGTGCAGATACGCAGTATTTT CSVRTGADTQYF
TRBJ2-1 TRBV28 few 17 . TGTGCCAGCAGTTCTACGGGAGGGGACAGATCCTACAATGAGCAGTTCTTC CASSSTGGDRSYNEQFF
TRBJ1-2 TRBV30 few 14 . TGTGCCTGGAACCTTGCTTTGGGCGGCTATGGCTACACCTTC CAWNLALGGYGYTF
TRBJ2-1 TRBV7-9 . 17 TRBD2 TGTGCCAGCAGCTCGACGGGGGGGACTAGCGGGAGCAATGAGCAGTTCTTC CASSSTGGTSGSNEQFF
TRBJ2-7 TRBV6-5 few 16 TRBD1 TGTGCCAGCAGTTCTCCCGGGGGACAGGGACTCTACGAGCAGTACTTC CASSSPGGQGLYEQYF
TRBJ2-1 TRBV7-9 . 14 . TGTGCCAGCAGCTTAGCGCCTGGCGGCAGTGAGCAGTTCTTC CASSLAPGGSEQFF
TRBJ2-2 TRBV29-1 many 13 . TGCAGCGTTCAGGTGAAGGGCACCGGGGAGCTGTTTTTT CSVQVKGTGELFF
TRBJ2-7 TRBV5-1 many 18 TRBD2 TGCGCCAGCAGCTTGGGGCTAGCGGGAGGTCCCAGCTCCTACGAGCAGTACTTC CASSLGLAGGPSSYEQYF
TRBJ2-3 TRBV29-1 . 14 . TGCAGCGAGTCGAGATCTTTATCCACAGATACGCAGTATTTT CSESRSLSTDTQYF
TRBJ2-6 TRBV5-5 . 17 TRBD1 TGTGCCAGCAGCTTCAGGACAGGGATACAGGGGGCCAACGTCCTGACTTTC CASSFRTGIQGANVLTF
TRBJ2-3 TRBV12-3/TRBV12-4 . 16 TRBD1 TGTGCCAGCAGGGATTCGTTCAGGGGGCTCCCAGATACGCAGTATTTT CASRDSFRGLPDTQYF
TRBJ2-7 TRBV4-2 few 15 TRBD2 TGTGCCAGCAGCCAAGATATACTAGCGGACTACGAGCAGTACTTC CASSQDILADYEQYF
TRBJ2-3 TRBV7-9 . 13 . TGTGCCAGCAGCGCTCCGGGCACAGATACGCAGTATTTT CASSAPGTDTQYF
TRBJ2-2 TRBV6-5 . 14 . TGTGCCAGCACCTACTCAGCGTACTCCGGGGAGCTGTTTTTT CASTYSAYSGELFF
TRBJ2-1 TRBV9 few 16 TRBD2 TGTGCCAGCAGCGCCCGACTTAGCGGGAACAGAAATGAGCAGTTCTTC CASSARLSGNRNEQFF
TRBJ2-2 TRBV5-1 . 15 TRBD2 TGCGCCAGCAGGACGGGACTAGCGAAGACCGGGGAGCTGTTTTTT CASRTGLAKTGELFF
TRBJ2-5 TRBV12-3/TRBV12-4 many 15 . TGTGCCAGCACCCTCCTTGGAGGGGCTGAAGAGACCCAGTACTTC CASTLLGGAEETQYF
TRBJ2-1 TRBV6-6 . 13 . TGTGCCAGCTGGACTCTCTGGGGGGCGAACCAGTTCTTC CASWTLWGANQFF
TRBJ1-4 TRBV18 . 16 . TGTGCCAGCTCTGTCCTGCGCGCCCAGTCTGGGGAAAAACTGTTTTTT CASSVLRAQSGEKLFF
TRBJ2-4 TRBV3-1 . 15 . TGTGCCTGCAGCCAAGACTCCAGGGGAGGAAACATTCAGTACTTC CACSQDSRGGNIQYF
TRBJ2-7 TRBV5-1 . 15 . TGCGCCAGCAGCTTGGGGGATAGGGGTTGGTACGAGCAGTACTTC CASSLGDRGWYEQYF
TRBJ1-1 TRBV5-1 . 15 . TGCGCCAGCAGCTTGGGGCGGATTATGAACACTGAAGCTTTCTTT CASSLGRIMNTEAFF
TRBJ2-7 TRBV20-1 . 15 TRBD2 TGCAGTGCTAGCGGCGGACTAGCGGGATATCAAGAGCAGTACTTC CSASGGLAGYQEQYF
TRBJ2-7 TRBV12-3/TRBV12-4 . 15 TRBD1 TGTGCCAGCACCACAACCGGGACAGGAGAATACGAGCAGTACTTC CASTTTGTGEYEQYF
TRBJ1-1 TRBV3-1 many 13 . TGTGCCAGCAGAACTGTGGAGAACACTGAAGCTTTCTTT CASRTVENTEAFF
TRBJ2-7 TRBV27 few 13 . TGTGCCAGCTCCAGGACATTACGCTACGAGCAGTACTTC CASSRTLRYEQYF
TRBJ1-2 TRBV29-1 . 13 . TGCAGCGTTGAAACTGGCCTGTTCTATGGCTACACCTTC CSVETGLFYGYTF
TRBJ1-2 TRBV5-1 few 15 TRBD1 TGCGCCAGCGGAGAAACGGGACAGGGGGTCTATGGCTACACCTTC CASGETGQGVYGYTF
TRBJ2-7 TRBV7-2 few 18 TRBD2 TGTGCCAGCAGCCTAGCGGGACTAGCGGGAGGCGGTTCCTACGAGCAGTACTTC CASSLAGLAGGGSYEQYF